Presented here are 13 T cell receptor beta chains from one specimen sequenced in a study of T cells in Graves' hyperthyroidism and ophthalmopathy. RNA transcripts gave rise to amplified TCR beta CDR3 regions. In the first-round RT-PCR of the TCR CDR3, the HTBI primer set was used. TCRdb processed the multiplex PCR reads anew with MiXCR; each CDR3 protein has one entry. The sample holds fewer than 350,000 distinct CDR3 sequences; roughly a fifth are singletons and the top ten take just under 40%. Sequencing input: blood. These receptors all stem from a man in his fifties with Graves' ophthalmopathy.

The table lists this clonotype with many counts. V usage is TRBV27 and J usage is TRBJ1-5; D is undetermined. The V gene's germline CDR1 is MNHEY and CDR2 SMNVEV (reference sequence). The CDR3 consists of 20 residues. The V gene lost 3 bases and the J gene lost 0 bases, with 24 bases spanning the gap. This CDR3 is CASSFVDELQRTGSNQPQHF. The CDR3 DNA reads TGTGCCAGCAGTTTCGTAGACGAACTACAGCGGACGGGTAGCAATCAGCCCCAGCATTTT.

This clonotype has more than one count but fewer than ten. V gene TRBV12-3 or TRBV12-4 combines with J gene TRBJ2-7, with a weak D call TRBD1 (5 bases). The CDR3 has 15 amino acids. The ends were cut back, 6 bases at V and 0 bases at J, with 15 bases in the middle. CDR3 sequence (DNA): TGTGCCAGCAGCCACGGACACCAGATCTCCTACGAGCAGTACTTC. Translating it yields CASSHGHQISYEQYF.

This clonotype was seen more than once but under ten times. J is TRBJ2-2 and V is TRBV7-9, with D possibly TRBD2 on 6 matching bases. CDR3 length equals 14 residues. Trimming took 6 bases from V and 5 from J, leaving 13 bases between them. CDR1 and CDR2 (germline): SEHNR, FQNEAQ (reference sequence). The CDR3 loop is CASSVAAGTGELFF. CDR3 in DNA: TGTGCCAGCAGTGTAGCGGCAGGAACCGGGGAGCTGTTTTTT. Combining the CDR3 with reference TRBV7-9 and TRBJ2-2 gives the whole variable domain DTGVSQNPRHKITKRGQNVTFRCDPISEHNRLYWYRQTLGQGPEFLTYFQNEAQLEKSRLLSDRFSAERPKGSFSTLEIQRTEQGDSAMYLCASSVAAGTGELFFGEGSRLTVL.

This sequence joins TRBV5-1 and TRBJ1-1, with D perhaps matching TRBD1 (6 bases). This CDR3 has 16 amino acids. Germline values: CDR1 SGHRS, CDR2 YFSETQ. Trimming took 0 bases from V and 3 from J, leaving 15 bases between them. CDR3 residues: CASSLEQGGGDTEAFF. The CDR3 DNA reads TGCGCCAGCAGCTTGGAGCAGGGAGGGGGGGACACTGAAGCTTTCTTT.

The chain links TRBV9 to TRBJ2-1; no clear D gene. The CDR3 covers 17 residues. The V and J ends lost 3 bases and 0 bases respectively, with 16 bases between them. The germline gives CDR1 SGDLS, CDR2 YYNGEE. The CDR3 spells CASSASVALSSYNEQFF. Written as DNA, the CDR3 is TGTGCCAGCAGCGCCTCGGTTGCGCTCAGCTCCTACAATGAGCAGTTCTTC. Complete variable domain (other parts from reference TRBV9 and TRBJ2-1): DSGVTQTPKHLITATGQRVTLRCSPRSGDLSVYWYQQSLDQGLQFLIQYYNGEERAKGNILERFSAQQFPDLHSELNLSSLELGDSALYFCASSASVALSSYNEQFFGPGTRLTVL.

This clonotype was counted between two and nine times. The chain has TRBV6-1 and TRBJ1-5; 9 nucleotides agree with TRBD1. The V and J ends lost 6 bases and 3 bases, in that order; junction bases with no gene match: 6. This CDR3 has 15 amino acids. The V gene's germline CDR1 is MNHNS and CDR2 SASEGT. CDR3 in amino acids: CASRLRDRVNQPQHF. Written as DNA, the CDR3 is TGTGCCAGCAGACTCCGGGACAGGGTCAATCAGCCCCAGCATTTT.

This clonotype was recorded a few times. This chain uses TRBV24-1 with TRBJ2-2; D might be TRBD1 (6 bases). The CDR3 extends over 16 amino acids. The V gene lost 1 base and the J gene lost 5 bases, with 13 bases spanning the gap. In germline, CDR1 is KGHDR, CDR2 SFDVKD. CDR3 residues: CATSDLHAGATGELFF. CDR3 DNA sequence: TGTGCCACCAGTGATTTACACGCAGGGGCGACCGGGGAGCTGTTTTTT.

This clonotype came up many times. The V and J genes are TRBV28 and TRBJ1-5; weak D call: TRBD1 (5 bases). CDR3 size: 12 residues. Per the germline V gene, CDR1 is MDHEN and CDR2 is SYDVKM. The V gene lost 6 bases and the J gene lost 11 bases, with 14 bases spanning the gap. CDR3 in amino acids: CASSLGDGAQHF. CDR3 DNA: TGTGCCAGCAGCCTTGGGGACGGGGCCCAGCATTTT.

The V and J genes are TRBV12-3 or TRBV12-4 and TRBJ1-4, with D possibly being TRBD1 (6 bases). Trimming stripped 5 bases from V and 6 bases from J, with 16 bases between. This CDR3 spans 15 amino acids. CDR3 DNA: TGTGCCAGCAGTCTAGGCGGCAGGGGACATGAAAAACTGTTTTTT. Amino acid sequence: CASSLGGRGHEKLFF.

This clonotype was detected many times. V is TRBV20-1 and J is TRBJ2-7; D may be TRBD1 or TRBD2 (5 bases each). The CDR3 has 13 residues. Between the trimmed V and J ends, which lost 3 bases and 3 bases, there was a span of 12 bases. Germline CDR1 DFQATT, CDR2 SNEGSKA (reference sequence). The CDR3 spells CSARRDGFYEQYF. The CDR3 DNA reads TGCAGTGCTAGGAGGGACGGGTTCTACGAGCAGTACTTC.

The genes are TRBV30 and TRBJ2-1, with no clear D. The germline gives CDR1 GTSNPN, CDR2 SVGIG (reference sequence). The CDR3 has 13 residues. V gave up 0 bases and J gave up 9 bases, with 12 bases separating them. The CDR3 nucleotides are TGTGCCTGGAGTGTTTATAATGGGATTGAGCAGTTCTTC. It codes for CAWSVYNGIEQFF.

This clonotype appeared many times. The chain carries TRBV11-2 and TRBJ2-1; TRBD2 agrees at 9 bases. In germline, CDR1 is SGHAT, CDR2 FQNNGV. The CDR3 is 13 residues long. Trimming cost V 5 bases and J 13 bases; bases outside gene matches: 9. CDR3 amino acids: CASSPHPSGIQFF. CDR3 in DNA: TGTGCCAGCAGCCCCCACCCTAGCGGGATTCAGTTCTTC.

The sample holds many counts of this clonotype. One end of the junction varies from germline; a read error may be responsible. This chain joins TRBV11-2 and TRBJ1-1; D uncertain. Looked up from germline, CDR1 is SGHAT and CDR2 is FQNNGV. The CDR3 has 15 amino acids. CDR3 in DNA: TGTGCCAGCAGCATAGACCCAACTACGAACACTGAAGCTTTCTTT. Its protein is CASSIDPTTNTEAFF.